The 13 T cell receptor beta chains below were found in one sample sequenced in a study of technical replicates of blood from a few donors (dated by TCRdb to between 2016 and 2019). Libraries came from the immunoSEQ multiplex PCR assay. This immuneACCESS table, as held by TCRdb, lists in-frame sequences with V and J called but not all clones. Of the missing ones, under half trace to an unresolved V gene in checked studies; the others have no known cause. This sample is represented by some 81,000 clones; around nine tenths of them were singletons. Around 0.24% of the sample rests with the top ten. Material: T cells isolated from PBMCs. These receptors were collected from a human donor in good health.

CDR3 sequence reads: CASSLASRQSNEQFF. DNA for the CDR3: TGCGCCAGCAGCTTGGCCTCTAGACAGTCGAATGAGCAGTTCTTC. V and J are TRBV5-1 and TRBJ2-1, with D maybe TRBD1 (5 bases). Trimming took 0 bases from V and 7 from J, leaving 14 bases between them. Per germline, CDR1 SGHRS and CDR2 YFSETQ. CDR3 length: 15 residues. The entire variable domain, with the rest obtained from reference TRBV5-1 and TRBJ2-1, is as follows: KAGVTQTPRYLIKTRGQQVTLSCSPISGHRSVSWYQQTPGQGLQFLFEYFSETQRNKGNFPGRFSGRQFSNSRSEMNVSTLELGDSALYLCASSLASRQSNEQFFGPGTRLTVL.

The genes are TRBV5-1 and TRBJ2-7; 7 bases map to TRBD1. CDR1 and CDR2 from the germline V gene are SGHRS and YFSETQ. V was pared by 9 bases and J by 4 bases, with 13 bases of the junction left unmatched. CDR3 length: 14 residues. CDR3 DNA sequence: TGCGCCAACTTCTTGGGACAGCCGATTTACGAGCAGTACTTC. This translates into CANFLGQPIYEQYF.

Here the CDR3 reads CASSLHVQGARTYEQYF. DNA of the CDR3: TGTGCCAGCAGCTTGCACGTACAGGGGGCCCGAACCTACGAGCAGTACTTC. The rearrangement uses TRBV21-1 and TRBJ2-7; whether TRBD1, the table's D call, matches the DNA was not checked. TRBV21-1 constitutes a pseudogene. The CDR3 runs 17 residues.

The J gene is TRBJ1-2, the V gene TRBV25-1, with 7 bases fitting TRBD1. The CDR3 has 13 amino acids. The germline CDR1 and CDR2 sequences are MGHDK and SYGVNS. V trimming: 3 bases; J trimming: 7 bases; junction bases outside the gene matches: 5. The CDR3 coding sequence is TGTGCCAGCAGTGATGGGACAGAGCGTGGCTACACCTTC. This translates into CASSDGTERGYTF.

The DNA for the CDR3 is TGTGCCAGCAGCTTAGATGGACAGGGCTACGAGCAGTACTTC. The encoded protein is CASSLDGQGYEQYF. This rearrangement joins TRBV11-2 to TRBJ2-7, with 8 bases aligning to TRBD1. The V and J ends lost 0 bases and 3 bases, in that order; junction bases with no gene match: 1. CDR1 is SGHAT and CDR2 is FQNNGV in the germline V gene. This CDR3 contains 14 residues.

This chain links TRBV19 with TRBJ1-2; D possibly corresponds to TRBD1 (5 bases). The germline gives CDR1 LNHDA, CDR2 SQIVND (reference sequence). The V end lost 2 bases, the J end lost 2 bases, and 21 bases lay between the germline ends. The CDR3 is 18 residues long. The CDR3 is CASSIPPLIGVENYGYTF. DNA of the CDR3: TGTGCCAGTAGTATACCCCCATTAATAGGGGTGGAGAACTATGGCTACACCTTC.

This clone was detected once. This chain links TRBV7-2 with TRBJ2-1; TRBD1 is a possible D gene (5 bases). This CDR3 has 15 amino acids. CDR1 and CDR2 from the germline V gene are SGHTA and FQGNSA. Trimming took off 5 bases at V and 4 bases at J, with 15 bases between the two ends. CDR3 in amino acids: CASSLGQTRYNEQFF. CDR3 nucleotides: TGTGCCAGCAGCCTCGGACAAACGAGGTACAATGAGCAGTTCTTC.

This rearrangement joins TRBV5-1 to TRBJ1-1; 10 nucleotides align to TRBD1. V trimming: 0 bases; J trimming: 1 base; junction bases outside the gene matches: 0. The CDR3 is 15 amino acids. Germline V lookup: CDR1 SGHRS, CDR2 YFSETQ. This CDR3 is CASSLGQGANTEAFF. The CDR3 region has the DNA TGCGCCAGCAGCTTGGGACAGGGGGCGAACACTGAAGCTTTCTTT.

The rearrangement uses TRBV30 and TRBJ2-1; 10 bases are a match to TRBD2. The CDR3 loop spans 13 amino acids. V trimming: 6 bases; J trimming: 5 bases; junction bases outside the gene matches: 4. CDR1 is GTSNPN and CDR2 is SVGIG in the germline V gene (reference sequence). The CDR3 loop is CACSGLAHNEQFF. CDR3 DNA sequence: TGTGCCTGCTCGGGACTAGCGCACAATGAGCAGTTCTTC.

The CDR3 loop reads CASSLALVLAGGRETQYF. The DNA for the CDR3 is TGCGCCAGCAGCTTGGCTTTAGTTCTAGCGGGAGGTCGGGAGACCCAGTACTTC. V gene TRBV5-1 combines with J gene TRBJ2-5; 11 nucleotides agree with TRBD2. V was pared by 0 bases and J by 5 bases, with 12 bases of the junction left unmatched. CDR3 length equals 18 residues. The germline V gene encodes CDR1 SGHRS and CDR2 YFSETQ.

This chain uses TRBV5-1 with TRBJ2-7, with 7 bases identical to TRBD1. Unmatched junction bases numbered 4, after V lost 4 bases and J lost 3 bases. The germline gives CDR1 SGHRS, CDR2 YFSETQ. The CDR3 runs 13 residues. The CDR3 spells CASSPGQNYEQYF. The DNA of the CDR3 is TGCGCCAGCAGCCCGGGACAGAACTACGAGCAGTACTTC.

The V call is TRBV6-1, the J call TRBJ1-3; 7 bases map to TRBD1. The V gene end was trimmed by 2 bases and the J gene end by 5 bases; junction bases not matched to a gene: 12. Germline V gene lookup returns CDR1 MNHNS and CDR2 SASEGT. The CDR3 sequence is 17 residues long. CDR3 DNA sequence: TGTGCCAGCAGTGAACCGTCAGGGGGTCTTACAAGAAACACCATATATTTT. It is translated as CASSEPSGGLTRNTIYF.

This sequence joins TRBV7-9 and TRBJ2-1; D call uncertain. Between the trimmed V and J ends, which lost 5 bases and 8 bases, there was a span of 13 bases. The germline gives CDR1 SEHNR, CDR2 FQNEAQ (reference sequence). CDR3 length: 13 residues. CDR3 bases: TGTGCCAGCAGCCCGACACAGAACCATGAGCAGTTCTTC. Its protein product is CASSPTQNHEQFF.